This entry lists 23 T cell receptor beta chains sequenced from one sample in a study of cytomegalovirus exposure and HLA in healthy donors. The primer mix had 60 Vbeta and 13 Jbeta primers. Method: immunoSEQ multiplex PCR; TCRdb's copy keeps in-frame clones and lacks some. The data contain around 180,000 clones, approximately 81% of them singletons. Sequencing was done on a sample of PBMCs. The source is a male donor in good health and CMV-seronegative.

This clone showed up just a few times. The rearrangement joins TRBV28 to TRBJ1-5; 10 positions agree with TRBD1. Trimming at V came to 1 base and at J to 4 bases, leaving 4 bases not matched to a gene. The CDR3 totals 16 residues. CDR1 is MDHEN and CDR2 is SYDVKM in the germline V gene. CDR3 region: CASSLYGTGENQPQHF. CDR3 bases: TGTGCCAGCAGTTTATACGGGACAGGGGAAAATCAGCCCCAGCATTTT.

This chain connects TRBV5-4 to TRBJ1-6; 7 nucleotides align to TRBD1. Germline trimming cut 4 bases from V and 5 bases from J; bases unmatched to any gene: 9. The length of the CDR3 is 16 residues. Germline assignment: CDR1 SGHNT and CDR2 YYREEE (reference sequence). The CDR3: CASSGTLTGHNSPLHF. The CDR3 DNA reads as TGTGCCAGCAGCGGAACCCTGACAGGGCATAATTCACCCCTCCACTTT. Full variable domain (rest looked up from reference TRBV5-4 and TRBJ1-6): ETGVTQSPTHLIKTRGQQVTLRCSSQSGHNTVSWYQQALGQGPQFIFQYYREEENGRGNFPPRFSGLQFPNYSSELNVNALELDDSALYLCASSGTLTGHNSPLHFGNGTRLTVT.

The chain employs TRBV11-3 and TRBJ2-1, with 9 bases lining up with TRBD2. The germline CDR1 and CDR2 sequences are SGHNT and YENEEA. V gave up 4 bases and J gave up 5 bases; unmatched junction bases: 3. The length of the CDR3 is 14 residues. The CDR3 nucleotides are TGTGCCAGCAGCTCCTCTAGCGGGGACAATGAGCAGTTCTTC. As protein: CASSSSSGDNEQFF.

This clone was observed a handful of times. This chain links TRBV4-1 with TRBJ2-7, with TRBD1 as a possible D gene (6 bases). Germline V gives CDR1 MGHRA, CDR2 YSYEKL. This CDR3 region has 16 residues. V lost 0 bases, J lost 5 bases, and 17 bases lay in between. CDR3 amino acids: CASSQEGLTGKDEQYF. CDR3 bases: TGCGCCAGCAGCCAAGAGGGTTTAACAGGGAAGGACGAGCAGTACTTC.

This clone was recorded once. V usage is TRBV9 and J usage is TRBJ2-2, with 8 bases lining up with TRBD1. The CDR3 is 19 amino acids. V was clipped by 0 bases and J by 4 bases; unmatched bases: 14. Germline V gives CDR1 SGDLS, CDR2 YYNGEE. CDR3 DNA sequence: TGTGCCAGCAGCGTAGGGGTCTCCGGACAGGGAGTGGCCACCGGGGAGCTGTTTTTT. This sequence encodes CASSVGVSGQGVATGELFF.

The rearrangement uses TRBV6-5 and TRBJ1-5; D is undetermined. CDR1 and CDR2 (germline): MNHEY, SVGAGI. Trimming took 3 bases from V and 4 from J, leaving 7 bases between them. The CDR3 runs 13 residues. The CDR3 loop is CASSYQFNQPQHF. CDR3 DNA: TGTGCCAGCAGTTATCAGTTTAATCAGCCCCAGCATTTT.

The chain has TRBV7-8 and TRBJ2-7; 9 positions agree with TRBD1. Unmatched junction bases numbered 6, after V lost 5 bases and J lost 4 bases. This CDR3 is 14 amino acids long. Germline V CDR1 and CDR2: SGHVS, FQNEAQ. CDR3: CASSRTGTGYEQYF. In nucleotides, the CDR3 is TGTGCCAGCAGCCGAACCGGGACAGGGTACGAGCAGTACTTC.

This clone has just a few counts. This rearrangement joins TRBV29-1 to TRBJ1-1; TRBD1 aligns across 8 bases. The CDR3 has 13 amino acids. Per the germline V gene, CDR1 is SQVTM and CDR2 is ANQGSEA. V gave up 5 bases and J gave up 6 bases; unmatched junction bases: 8. CDR3 protein: CSVYRTGSPEAFF. The CDR3 DNA follows: TGCAGCGTTTACCGGACAGGGTCCCCTGAAGCTTTCTTT.

This chain joins TRBV27 and TRBJ2-7; weak D call: TRBD2 (5 bases). CDR1 and CDR2 from the germline V gene are MNHEY and SMNVEV (reference sequence). The germline V and J ends were trimmed by 7 bases and 3 bases, with 19 bases remaining between them. CDR3 size: 15 residues. CDR3: CASTGFGGGGYEQYF. The CDR3 DNA is TGTGCCAGCACTGGGTTTGGTGGAGGCGGCTACGAGCAGTACTTC.

The chain recombines TRBV4-1 with TRBJ2-3, with TRBD2 matching over 10 bases. Germline V gene lookup returns CDR1 MGHRA and CDR2 YSYEKL. V dropped 7 bases and J dropped 2; count of bases not matched to a gene: 6. CDR3 length equals 15 residues. DNA for the CDR3: TGCGCCAGCAAACTAGCGGGGAGGAACACAGATACGCAGTATTTT. Its protein product is CASKLAGRNTDTQYF.

This clone showed up just a few times. V gene TRBV5-1 combines with J gene TRBJ2-1, with D uncertain. CDR1 is SGHRS, CDR2 YFSETQ, per germline. The CDR3 covers 13 residues. Trimming pared 0 bases from V and 5 bases from J, leaving 6 bases between. In nucleotides, the CDR3 is TGCGCCAGCAGCTTGGACTTGAACAATGAGCAGTTCTTC. Its protein product is CASSLDLNNEQFF.

This clone appeared a few times. The chain joins TRBV27 to TRBJ1-1; tentatively, D is TRBD1 (5 bases). The V end lost 4 bases, the J end lost 4 bases, and 13 bases lay between the germline ends. CDR1 is MNHEY, CDR2 SMNVEV, per germline (reference sequence). CDR3 length: 14 amino acids. The CDR3: CASSSNRWATEAFF. Here the CDR3 DNA reads TGTGCCAGCAGTTCCAACAGGTGGGCCACTGAAGCTTTCTTT.

The chain carries TRBV9 and TRBJ1-2; 10 bases are a match to TRBD1. With 4 bases clipped from V and 8 bases from J, the junction kept 5 bases outside the gene matches. CDR3 size: 13 residues. Germline loops: CDR1 SGDLS, CDR2 YYNGEE. The CDR3 loop reads CASSQDRGQGYTF. The CDR3 nucleotides read TGTGCCAGCAGCCAAGACAGGGGGCAAGGCTACACCTTC.

This clone was recorded once. The chain couples TRBV4-1 to TRBJ2-5; 12 bases fit TRBD1. The CDR3 extends over 16 amino acids. With V trimmed by 1 base and J by 5 bases, 5 bases remained unmatched. Germline lookup yields CDR1 MGHRA and CDR2 YSYEKL. CDR3: CASSQGGGQGAETQYF. The CDR3 DNA reads as TGCGCCAGCAGCCAAGGGGGGGGACAGGGGGCCGAGACCCAGTACTTC.

V and J are TRBV18 and TRBJ1-2; D is uncertain. Trimming stripped 2 bases from V and 8 bases from J, with 12 bases between. The length of the CDR3 is 13 residues. Germline lookup yields CDR1 KGHSH and CDR2 LQKENI. CDR3 protein: CASSPRTRGGYTF. The CDR3 nucleotides are TGTGCCAGCTCACCAAGAACACGTGGCGGCTACACCTTC.

CDR3 sequence (DNA): TGTGCCAGCAGATCCAACAGGGGGCCCCAGCATTTT. Residues: CASRSNRGPQHF. V gene TRBV7-2 combines with J gene TRBJ1-5, with 7 nucleotides matching TRBD1. This CDR3 comprises 12 residues. The V and J ends lost 6 bases and 9 bases, in that order; junction bases with no gene match: 5. Looked up from germline, CDR1 is SGHTA and CDR2 is FQGNSA.

The chain couples TRBV9 to TRBJ2-3; D perhaps matches TRBD2 (6 bases). Germline V CDR1 and CDR2: SGDLS, YYNGEE. The CDR3 has 15 residues. Trimming shortened V by 4 bases and J by 2 bases, and 14 bases separated the two germline ends. CDR3 amino acids: CASSSTAGHTDTQYF. The DNA of the CDR3 is TGTGCCAGCAGCTCCACGGCGGGGCACACAGATACGCAGTATTTT.

This clone showed up just once. The chain combines TRBV14 with TRBJ1-2; possible D gene TRBD1, 6 bases. V was pared by 4 bases and J by 8 bases, with 14 bases between. The CDR3 is 13 residues long. The germline V gene encodes CDR1 SGHDN and CDR2 FVKESK. CDR3 in amino acids: CASSPRQATGYTF. DNA for the CDR3: TGTGCCAGCAGCCCGAGACAGGCGACCGGCTACACCTTC.

This clone was seen a handful of times. The rearrangement joins TRBV5-1 to TRBJ2-6, with 13 bases that match TRBD2. V shed 0 bases and J 2 bases; nucleotides not matched to a gene: 8. CDR1 and CDR2 from the germline V gene are SGHRS and YFSETQ. The CDR3 is 20 residues long. CDR3 nucleotide sequence: TGCGCCAGCAGCTTGGTAACTAGCGGGAGGGGAGGCGCTGGGGCCAACGTCCTGACTTTC. This encodes CASSLVTSGRGGAGANVLTF.

The V and J genes are TRBV11-2 and TRBJ2-7, with 9 nucleotides matching TRBD2. CDR1 and CDR2 (germline): SGHAT, FQNNGV. J lost 3 bases, V lost 0 bases, and 6 bases had no gene match. This CDR3 has 16 residues. The CDR3 bases are TGTGCCAGCAGCTTAGAGGGGACTAGCCGGCTCTACGAGCAGTACTTC. Translated: CASSLEGTSRLYEQYF.

This clone was seen only once. The chain links TRBV5-1 to TRBJ1-1; 8 bases are shared with TRBD1. J gave up 3 bases and V 1 base, and 8 bases lay outside the gene matches. The CDR3 totals 16 residues. CDR1 SGHRS and CDR2 YFSETQ come from the germline V gene. The chain's CDR3 is CASSLKGQVLDTEAFF. In DNA, the CDR3 is TGCGCCAGCAGCTTGAAGGGACAGGTACTGGACACTGAAGCTTTCTTT.

The chain has TRBV7-2 and TRBJ2-2; D might be TRBD1 (5 bases). This CDR3 has 16 amino acids. Germline V gene data show CDR1 as SGHTA and CDR2 as FQGNSA. V was shortened by 2 bases and J by 0 bases, with 10 bases between the two germline ends. CDR3 in amino acids: CASSLSRRANTGELFF. The CDR3 DNA follows: TGTGCCAGCAGCTTATCCCGCAGGGCGAACACCGGGGAGCTGTTTTTT. Combining the CDR3 with reference TRBV7-2 and TRBJ2-2 gives the whole variable domain GAGVSQSPSNKVTEKGKDVELRCDPISGHTALYWYRQSLGQGLEFLIYFQGNSAPDKSGLPSDRFSAERTGGSVSTLTIQRTQQEDSAVYLCASSLSRRANTGELFFGEGSRLTVL.

This chain links TRBV10-3 with TRBJ2-2; possibly TRBD1 for D (5 bases). V gave up 6 bases and J gave up 4 bases, with 12 bases separating them. The CDR3 covers 14 residues. Germline V gene lookup returns CDR1 ENHRY and CDR2 SYGVKD. CDR3 protein: CAISNGARTGELFF. The DNA for the CDR3 is TGTGCCATCAGCAATGGGGCGCGCACCGGGGAGCTGTTTTTT.